The 26 T cell receptor beta chains given below trace back to one sample, sequenced in a study of technical replicates of blood from several donors. The data were produced by immunoSEQ multiplex PCR, yet TCRdb's version contains in-frame clones alone and is incomplete. Among approximately 100,000 clones listed, nearly 96% were seen once. Sequencing used T cells isolated from PBMCs. These TCRs come from a human donor in good health.

This sequence joins TRBV2 and TRBJ1-1; 7 nucleotides match TRBD1. With 5 bases clipped from V and 0 bases from J, the junction kept 12 bases outside the gene matches. The CDR3 is 17 amino acids. CDR1 is SNHLY, CDR2 FYNNEI, per germline. CDR3 protein: CASSQFEGAPMNTEAFF. CDR3 coding DNA: TGTGCCAGCAGTCAATTTGAGGGGGCGCCCATGAACACTGAAGCTTTCTTT.

The chain links TRBV5-1 to TRBJ1-3, with 7 positions matching TRBD1. V was clipped by 0 bases and J by 2 bases; unmatched bases: 5. The CDR3 is 16 amino acids. Germline V lookup: CDR1 SGHRS, CDR2 YFSETQ. The chain's CDR3 is CASSLVGTVAGNTIYF. The DNA for the CDR3 is TGCGCCAGCAGCTTGGTCGGGACAGTAGCTGGAAACACCATATATTTT. Variable domain in full (rest from reference TRBV5-1 and TRBJ1-3): KAGVTQTPRYLIKTRGQQVTLSCSPISGHRSVSWYQQTPGQGLQFLFEYFSETQRNKGNFPGRFSGRQFSNSRSEMNVSTLELGDSALYLCASSLVGTVAGNTIYFGEGSWLTVV.

This chain connects TRBV4-1 to TRBJ2-2, with D possibly TRBD1 on 5 matching bases. Germline V gene lookup returns CDR1 MGHRA and CDR2 YSYEKL. CDR3 length equals 16 residues. Trimming took off 4 bases at V and 0 bases at J, with 12 bases between the two ends. The CDR3 region has the DNA TGCGCCAGCAGCCTGGGGCAACTCTCGAACACCGGGGAGCTGTTTTTT. Translating gives CASSLGQLSNTGELFF.

The V gene is TRBV6-5, the J gene TRBJ1-1; possible D gene TRBD1, 5 bases. The CDR3 loop spans 12 amino acids. Trimming took off 5 bases at V and 5 bases at J, with 9 bases between the two ends. Germline V gene lookup returns CDR1 MNHEY and CDR2 SVGAGI. The CDR3 DNA is TGTGCCAGCAGTACCGGGGGGACTGAAGCTTTCTTT. Residues: CASSTGGTEAFF.

The CDR3 loop reads CASSLDSPNDRTYEQYF. The CDR3 nucleotides are TGTGCCAGCAGCTTAGATTCCCCGAACGACAGGACCTACGAGCAGTACTTC. V is TRBV7-9 and J is TRBJ2-7; D might be TRBD1 (6 bases). The CDR3 length is 17 residues. Trimming removed 1 base from V and 2 bases from J, with 18 bases in between. Germline V gene sequence: CDR1 SEHNR, CDR2 FQNEAQ (reference sequence).

V usage is TRBV6-6 and J usage is TRBJ1-3; TRBD1 matches 9 bases. Trimming took 6 bases from V and 7 from J; bases not matched to a gene: 7. Germline CDR1 and CDR2: MNHNY and SVGAGI (reference sequence). CDR3 length: 14 residues. CDR3 protein: CASSRTGDTNTIYF. The CDR3 DNA follows: TGTGCCAGCAGCCGGACAGGGGACACTAACACCATATATTTT.

The gene calls are TRBV5-6 and TRBJ2-1; TRBD2 agrees at 8 bases. Germline trimming cut 4 bases from V and 4 bases from J; bases unmatched to any gene: 7. Germline V gene data show CDR1 as SGHDT and CDR2 as YYEEEE. This CDR3 spans 15 amino acids. The CDR3: CASSRRLAPYNEQFF. CDR3 nucleotide sequence: TGTGCCAGCAGCCGAAGACTAGCGCCTTACAATGAGCAGTTCTTC.

The chain carries TRBV28 and TRBJ2-4; 8 bases are shared with TRBD2. In germline, CDR1 is MDHEN, CDR2 SYDVKM. The CDR3 contains 16 residues. V shed 4 bases, J shed 5 bases, and the junction held 10 bases outside the gene matches. In nucleotides, the CDR3 is TGTGCCAGCAGTTGGGATTACGGGGGGGCCCAAAACATTCAGTACTTC. This translates into CASSWDYGGAQNIQYF.

This chain uses TRBV10-1 with TRBJ1-1; a weak D match, TRBD1 (6 bases). The germline V gene has CDR1 WNHNN and CDR2 SYGVQD (reference sequence). CDR3 length: 15 residues. Trimming took 10 bases from V and 4 from J, leaving 22 bases between them. The CDR3 loop reads CATSSDFTGITEAFF. DNA of the CDR3: TGCGCCACCTCCTCTGATTTCACAGGGATCACTGAAGCTTTCTTT.

This clone was seen just once. The chain joins TRBV5-4 to TRBJ1-3; no clear D. CDR3 length: 13 amino acids. V was shortened by 4 bases and J by 8 bases, with 13 bases between the two germline ends. CDR1 SGHNT and CDR2 YYREEE come from the germline V gene (reference sequence). The CDR3 coding sequence is TGTGCCAGCAGCCCGCCGGGATCGTACACCATATATTTT. Residues: CASSPPGSYTIYF.

The chain has TRBV7-9 and TRBJ2-3; no clear D gene. The CDR3 length is 15 residues. Germline values: CDR1 SEHNR, CDR2 FQNEAQ (reference sequence). Trimming left V 1 base short and J 0 bases short, with 8 bases between. CDR3 loop: CASSLGSSSTDTQYF. In DNA form, the CDR3 reads TGTGCCAGCAGCTTAGGGAGTTCCAGCACAGATACGCAGTATTTT.

This clone was seen a handful of times. The chain recombines TRBV7-3 with TRBJ1-1; TRBD1 is a possible D gene (5 bases). This CDR3 is 14 amino acids long. The germline CDR1 and CDR2 sequences are SGHTA and FQGTGA. The V and J ends lost 4 bases and 5 bases respectively, with 14 bases between them. The CDR3 reads CASSSSTRGTEAFF. The DNA of the CDR3 is TGTGCCAGCAGCTCATCGACTCGGGGGACTGAAGCTTTCTTT.

This sequence joins TRBV29-1 and TRBJ2-1; 12 positions agree with TRBD2. After removal of 1 base from V and 4 bases from J, the junction contained 2 bases not matched to a gene. The CDR3 is 15 residues long. The germline V gene encodes CDR1 SQVTM and CDR2 ANQGSEA. The CDR3 nucleotides are TGCAGCGTTGAAGGGCTAGCGGGAGGGTACAATGAGCAGTTCTTC. Translating gives CSVEGLAGGYNEQFF.

This clone was observed a single time. This sequence joins TRBV4-1 and TRBJ2-1; 9 positions agree with TRBD2. This CDR3 spans 14 amino acids. Germline V CDR1 and CDR2: MGHRA, YSYEKL. The trim removed 0 bases at V and 14 bases at J, leaving 8 bases unmatched. The CDR3 nucleotides are TGCGCCAGCAGCCAAGAGGTAGCGGGAGTACTTAAGTTCTTC. Amino acids: CASSQEVAGVLKFF.

V is TRBV7-8 and J is TRBJ2-7, with 12 nucleotides matching TRBD2. J was trimmed by 2 bases and V by 5 bases; bases with no gene match: 4. The CDR3 contains 15 residues. Germline V CDR1 and CDR2: SGHVS, FQNEAQ. The CDR3: CASSIRLAGAYEQYF. Here the CDR3 DNA reads TGTGCCAGCAGCATCAGACTAGCGGGGGCCTACGAGCAGTACTTC.

Here the CDR3 DNA reads TGTGCCAGCACCCCCACACCTGGGACAGGGGAAAAACTGTTTTTT. It codes for CASTPTPGTGEKLFF. The chain combines TRBV6-5 with TRBJ1-4, with 9 bases matching TRBD1. The CDR3 runs to 15 residues. Looked up from germline, CDR1 is MNHEY and CDR2 is SVGAGI. V lost 7 bases, J lost 8 bases, and 11 bases stayed unmatched.

This clone has a single count. V and J are TRBV27 and TRBJ2-7, with 11 bases identical to TRBD2. Germline V gene lookup returns CDR1 MNHEY and CDR2 SMNVEV (reference sequence). CDR3 length: 14 residues. With 6 bases clipped from V and 1 base from J, the junction kept 2 bases outside the gene matches. CDR3: CASRLAGVSYEQYF. The CDR3 DNA follows: TGTGCCAGCAGACTAGCGGGGGTTTCCTACGAGCAGTACTTC.

The chain carries TRBV5-4 and TRBJ2-5; 14 positions agree with TRBD2. CDR1 and CDR2 from the germline V gene are SGHNT and YYREEE (reference sequence). Trimming took 3 bases from V and 0 from J; bases not matched to a gene: 4. This CDR3 spans 17 amino acids. The CDR3 sequence is CASSSRLAGGYQETQYF. CDR3 coding DNA: TGTGCCAGCAGCTCTCGACTAGCGGGGGGGTACCAAGAGACCCAGTACTTC.

The CDR3, as DNA: TGTGCCAGCAGTACCACCGGGACTCAGCCCGGTGGGCAGTACTTC. It specifies CASSTTGTQPGGQYF. The chain recombines TRBV6-6 with TRBJ2-7, with a tentative D call TRBD2 (6 bases). V lost 5 bases to trimming and J lost 9 bases, with 23 bases between them. Germline V gene data show CDR1 as MNHNY and CDR2 as SVGAGI (reference sequence). The CDR3 runs 15 residues.

J is TRBJ2-3 and V is TRBV7-9, with TRBD1 identical over 7 bases. Germline CDR1 and CDR2: SEHNR and FQNEAQ (reference sequence). This CDR3 region has 13 residues. V was pared by 10 bases and J by 1 base, with 5 bases of the junction left unmatched. In nucleotides, the CDR3 is TGTGCCACCCTTGGACAGGGCACAGATACGCAGTATTTT. Protein sequence: CATLGQGTDTQYF.

The chain couples TRBV28 to TRBJ2-5, with a possible D match to TRBD1 (5 bases). The germline V gene encodes CDR1 MDHEN and CDR2 SYDVKM. Trimming shortened V by 7 bases and J by 4 bases, and 13 bases separated the two germline ends. This CDR3 is 13 amino acids long. The CDR3 loop is CASNQGLAETQYF. The CDR3 DNA is TGTGCCAGCAATCAGGGCTTGGCAGAGACCCAGTACTTC.

The chain carries TRBV5-1 and TRBJ2-7; TRBD2 agrees at 7 bases. V lost 4 bases, J lost 3 bases, and 4 bases stayed unmatched. The CDR3 covers 13 residues. Looked up from germline, CDR1 is SGHRS and CDR2 is YFSETQ. CDR3: CASSARGGYEQYF. CDR3 nucleotide sequence: TGCGCCAGCAGCGCGCGCGGGGGCTACGAGCAGTACTTC.

In regard to this clone: Different DNA sequences within this sample yield the same CDR3. The rearrangement links TRBV29-1 to TRBJ2-2; tentative D call: TRBD1 (5 bases). CDR3 length equals 11 residues. Germline V CDR1 and CDR2: SQVTM, ANQGSEA. Between the trimmed V and J ends, which lost 4 bases and 7 bases, there was a span of 7 bases. The CDR3 loop reads CSVGRGGELFF. The CDR3 DNA is TGCAGCGTTGGAAGGGGCGGGGAGCTGTTTTTT.

This clone was recorded only once. CDR3 sequence: CASPVGAEGTEAFF. Here the CDR3 DNA reads TGTGCCAGCCCAGTGGGGGCAGAGGGCACTGAAGCTTTCTTT. The chain links TRBV2 to TRBJ1-1, with D perhaps TRBD1 (6 bases). In germline, CDR1 is SNHLY, CDR2 FYNNEI. CDR3 size: 14 residues. V dropped 8 bases and J dropped 4 bases, with 17 bases sitting between them.

V and J are TRBV28 and TRBJ2-2, with a possible D match to TRBD2 (6 bases). Trimming removed 3 bases at V and 1 base at J, with 9 bases between. The CDR3 loop spans 15 amino acids. From germline, CDR1 is MDHEN and CDR2 SYDVKM. For the CDR3, the DNA is TGTGCCAGCAGTTTGCGGCGGGAGAACACCGGGGAGCTGTTTTTT. Its translation is CASSLRRENTGELFF. Together with reference TRBV28 and TRBJ2-2, the CDR3 gives the full variable domain: DVKVTQSSRYLVKRTGEKVFLECVQDMDHENMFWYRQDPGLGLRLIYFSYDVKMKEKGDIPEGYSVSREKKERFSLILESASTNQTSMYLCASSLRRENTGELFFGEGSRLTVL.

V gene TRBV19 combines with J gene TRBJ2-1, with 7 bases aligning to TRBD2. Germline V lookup: CDR1 LNHDA, CDR2 SQIVND (reference sequence). This CDR3 spans 15 amino acids. V shed 3 bases, J shed 7 bases, and the junction held 9 bases outside the gene matches. CDR3 DNA: TGTGCCAGTAGTATCCAGGGAGGGAGTTATAATGAGCAGTTCTTC. The encoded protein is CASSIQGGSYNEQFF.